Below, 29 T cell receptor beta chains from the same sample are listed, as sequenced in a study of cytomegalovirus exposure and HLA in healthy donors. Measured with immunoSEQ multiplex PCR; TCRdb has only the in-frame clones, and not every one. The sample lists about 56,000 clones, roughly 93% occurring once. The sequencing input was PBMCs. These TCRs come from a woman between 18 and 30 years old in good health and CMV-seropositive.

The rearrangement joins TRBV6-5 to TRBJ1-2; D remains unclear. The CDR3 contains 15 residues. The germline CDR1 and CDR2 sequences are MNHEY and SVGAGI. The V end was cut by 6 bases, the J end by 3 bases, with 17 bases between. The DNA for the CDR3 is TGTGCCAGCAGCCCGGGAGGGTATCTGGACTATGGCTACACCTTC. Encoded protein: CASSPGGYLDYGYTF.

The genes are TRBV19 and TRBJ1-1, with a tentative D call TRBD1 (6 bases). V lost 7 bases to trimming and J lost 5 bases, with 17 bases between them. The CDR3 extends over 14 amino acids. The germline V gene encodes CDR1 LNHDA and CDR2 SQIVND (reference sequence). CDR3 sequence (DNA): TGTGCCAGTACCTTTGAGGGGGGGCGGACTGAAGCTTTCTTT. This sequence encodes CASTFEGGRTEAFF.

The J gene is TRBJ2-6, the V gene TRBV19, with TRBD2 as a possible D gene (5 bases). CDR1 is LNHDA and CDR2 is SQIVND in the germline V gene (reference sequence). The CDR3 runs 18 residues. Between the trimmed V and J ends, which lost 1 base and 3 bases, there was a span of 16 bases. CDR3 nucleotides: TGTGCCAGTAGTATAGGACCTTCAGCGGTCCTTGGGGCCAACGTCCTGACTTTC. Its protein is CASSIGPSAVLGANVLTF.

This clone was detected only once. The CDR3 reads CASSPGQGLEKLFF. The CDR3 nucleotides are TGTGCCAGCAGCCCGGGACAGGGGTTAGAAAAACTGTTTTTT. The chain joins TRBV27 to TRBJ1-4, with TRBD1 matching 10 bases. Losses at the gene ends were 6 bases for V and 8 bases for J; bases not matched to a gene: 6. This CDR3 spans 14 amino acids. CDR1 MNHEY and CDR2 SMNVEV come from the germline V gene (reference sequence).

The chain uses TRBV28 and TRBJ1-1, with D possibly being TRBD1 (5 bases). This CDR3 is built from 15 residues. The germline V gene has CDR1 MDHEN and CDR2 SYDVKM. With 6 bases removed from V and 0 bases from J, the gap between germline ends came to 14 bases. The CDR3 protein is CASSPSTALNTEAFF. In DNA, the CDR3 is TGTGCCAGCAGCCCCTCGACAGCCTTGAACACTGAAGCTTTCTTT.

This clone turned up a few times. The V call is TRBV6-1, the J call TRBJ2-7; D is perhaps TRBD2 (5 bases). V lost 10 bases and J lost 0, with 19 bases in between. The CDR3 extends over 15 amino acids. Germline V gives CDR1 MNHNS, CDR2 SASEGT. The CDR3 is CATQREGITSYEQYF. DNA for the CDR3: TGTGCCACTCAGAGGGAAGGGATAACCTCCTACGAGCAGTACTTC.

The chain links TRBV27 to TRBJ1-5, with a possible D match to TRBD1 (5 bases). Trimming shortened V by 3 bases and J by 6 bases, and 9 bases separated the two germline ends. This CDR3 has 13 amino acids. The germline CDR1 and CDR2 sequences are MNHEY and SMNVEV (reference sequence). The chain's CDR3 is CASSFQGIQPQHF. CDR3 coding DNA: TGTGCCAGCAGTTTCCAGGGTATTCAGCCCCAGCATTTT.

The chain employs TRBV9 and TRBJ1-5; D gene unclear. The CDR3 extends over 14 amino acids. The germline CDR1 and CDR2 sequences are SGDLS and YYNGEE. V was shortened by 0 bases and J by 7 bases, with 11 bases between the two germline ends. The CDR3 protein is CASSVGEGSQPQHF. Here the CDR3 DNA reads TGTGCCAGCAGCGTAGGAGAGGGATCCCAGCCCCAGCATTTT.

This chain uses TRBV11-2 with TRBJ1-2; 10 bases line up with TRBD1. V trimming: 6 bases; J trimming: 1 base; junction bases outside the gene matches: 17. Germline CDR1 and CDR2: SGHAT and FQNNGV. The CDR3 spans 19 residues. The CDR3 DNA reads TGTGCCAGCAGAACAATCCGGGACAGGGGTAACCCACATAACTATGGCTACACCTTC. Its protein is CASRTIRDRGNPHNYGYTF. The whole variable domain, remainder taken from reference TRBV11-2 and TRBJ1-2, is EAGVAQSPRYKIIEKRQSVAFWCNPISGHATLYWYQQILGQGPKLLIQFQNNGVVDDSQLPKDRFSAERLKGVDSTLKIQPAKLEDSAVYLCASRTIRDRGNPHNYGYTFGSGTRLTVV.

The chain links TRBV19 to TRBJ1-5; 10 bases align to TRBD1. V shed 7 bases, J shed 1 base, and the junction held 4 bases outside the gene matches. The CDR3 runs 15 residues. From germline, CDR1 is LNHDA and CDR2 SQIVND (reference sequence). CDR3 DNA sequence: TGTGCCAGTACCCGGGACAGGGGCAGCAATCAGCCCCAGCATTTT. Amino acid sequence: CASTRDRGSNQPQHF.

V usage is TRBV27 and J usage is TRBJ1-5, with D unresolved. In germline, CDR1 is MNHEY, CDR2 SMNVEV (reference sequence). The V end was cut by 8 bases, the J end by 3 bases, with 17 bases between. This CDR3 has 15 residues. CDR3 protein: CASAYTALYNQPQHF. The CDR3, as DNA: TGTGCCAGCGCCTATACAGCCCTTTACAATCAGCCCCAGCATTTT.

J is TRBJ1-3 and V is TRBV27; tentatively, D is TRBD1 (5 bases). The V gene's germline CDR1 is MNHEY and CDR2 SMNVEV (reference sequence). The CDR3 loop spans 16 amino acids. V dropped 2 bases and J dropped 6 bases, with 17 bases sitting between them. This CDR3 reads CASSLRWGLRENTIYF. The CDR3 nucleotides read TGTGCCAGCAGTTTACGATGGGGCCTCAGGGAAAACACCATATATTTT.

The V and J genes are TRBV18 and TRBJ2-1, with 7 bases that match TRBD1. Germline V CDR1 and CDR2: KGHSH, LQKENI. The CDR3 sequence is 15 residues long. With 4 bases clipped from V and 3 bases from J, the junction kept 6 bases outside the gene matches. The CDR3 here is CASSRPGQLYNEQFF. The CDR3 nucleotides are TGTGCCAGCTCACGACCGGGACAGCTCTACAATGAGCAGTTCTTC.

The J gene is TRBJ1-1, the V gene TRBV28; TRBD1 matches 8 bases. CDR3 length equals 16 residues. From germline, CDR1 is MDHEN and CDR2 SYDVKM. After removal of 6 bases from V and 1 base from J, the junction contained 10 bases not matched to a gene. The CDR3 region is CASRLPRQGWNTEAFF. CDR3 nucleotide sequence: TGTGCCAGCAGGCTCCCCCGACAGGGGTGGAACACTGAAGCTTTCTTT.

This chain connects TRBV10-2 to TRBJ2-2; 7 nucleotides match TRBD1. Germline CDR1 reads WSHSY; CDR2 reads SAAADI. This CDR3 comprises 14 residues. Trimming cost V 6 bases and J 1 base; bases outside gene matches: 2. For the CDR3, the DNA is TGCGCCAGCAGAAACAGGGGGAACACCGGGGAGCTGTTTTTT. Encoded protein: CASRNRGNTGELFF.

The CDR3 is CASRGQVQETQYF. In nucleotides, the CDR3 is TGTGCCAGCCGTGGACAGGTTCAAGAGACCCAGTACTTC. The chain uses TRBV2 and TRBJ2-5; 7 bases match TRBD1. CDR1 SNHLY and CDR2 FYNNEI come from the germline V gene. Trimming at V came to 8 bases and at J to 2 bases, leaving 5 bases not matched to a gene. CDR3 size: 13 residues.

The chain recombines TRBV7-9 with TRBJ2-5; 8 nucleotides line up with TRBD2. CDR1 and CDR2 (germline): SEHNR, FQNEAQ (reference sequence). With 3 bases clipped from V and 3 bases from J, the junction kept 9 bases outside the gene matches. CDR3 length: 16 residues. The CDR3 nucleotides are TGTGCCAGCAGCTTTAGGAATATAGCGGGGAAAGAGACCCAGTACTTC. Its protein is CASSFRNIAGKETQYF.

In nucleotides, the CDR3 is TGTGCCAGCAGCCAAGTCGGCAGGGAAGATTACGAGCAGTACTTC. Protein: CASSQVGREDYEQYF. This chain joins TRBV14 and TRBJ2-7; D possibly corresponds to TRBD1 (5 bases). The CDR3 has 15 residues. CDR1 is SGHDN and CDR2 is FVKESK in the germline V gene. The V and J ends lost 1 base and 4 bases respectively, with 14 bases between them.

The J gene is TRBJ2-6, the V gene TRBV4-3; 9 bases match TRBD1. J was trimmed by 2 bases and V by 2 bases; bases with no gene match: 7. Germline assignment: CDR1 LGHNA and CDR2 YSLEER. This CDR3 is 18 amino acids long. Here the CDR3 DNA reads TGCGCCAGCAGCCAAACTATACAGGGGGCTACTGGGGCCAACGTCCTGACTTTC. It is translated as CASSQTIQGATGANVLTF.

A single count supports this clone. V is TRBV19 and J is TRBJ1-2, with D tentatively TRBD1 (5 bases). Germline values: CDR1 LNHDA, CDR2 SQIVND (reference sequence). Trimming pared 5 bases from V and 2 bases from J, leaving 9 bases between. The CDR3 spans 13 residues. The CDR3 coding sequence is TGTGCCAGTAGTTTCAGACAGAACTATGGCTACACCTTC. Amino acids: CASSFRQNYGYTF.

The rearrangement uses TRBV7-2 and TRBJ1-4; D is perhaps TRBD1 (5 bases). Germline V lookup: CDR1 SGHTA, CDR2 FQGNSA. The germline V and J ends were trimmed by 3 bases and 4 bases, with 15 bases remaining between them. This CDR3 has 16 residues. CDR3 in DNA: TGTGCCAGCAGCTTCGGACGCTCGGGGGGTAATGAAAAACTGTTTTTT. Protein product: CASSFGRSGGNEKLFF. Full variable domain (outside the CDR3, taken from reference TRBV7-2 and TRBJ1-4): GAGVSQSPSNKVTEKGKDVELRCDPISGHTALYWYRQSLGQGLEFLIYFQGNSAPDKSGLPSDRFSAERTGGSVSTLTIQRTQQEDSAVYLCASSFGRSGGNEKLFFGSGTQLSVL.

The chain links TRBV9 to TRBJ2-1, with D possibly being TRBD2 (5 bases). The CDR3 consists of 15 residues. Germline loops: CDR1 SGDLS, CDR2 YYNGEE. Between the trimmed V and J ends, which lost 2 bases and 0 bases, there was a span of 9 bases. The CDR3 nucleotides are TGTGCCAGCAGCGTGGCGGGCAACTCCTACAATGAGCAGTTCTTC. Translated, it gives CASSVAGNSYNEQFF.

This chain connects TRBV14 to TRBJ2-2; D remains unclear. The V end was cut by 3 bases, the J end by 0 bases, with 11 bases between. The CDR3 extends over 16 amino acids. The V gene's germline CDR1 is SGHDN and CDR2 FVKESK. The CDR3 DNA follows: TGTGCCAGCAGCCAGCGTTCATCCCCGAACACCGGGGAGCTGTTTTTT. Its translation is CASSQRSSPNTGELFF. The whole variable domain, remainder taken from reference TRBV14 and TRBJ2-2, is EAGVTQFPSHSVIEKGQTVTLRCDPISGHDNLYWYRRVMGKEIKFLLHFVKESKQDESGMPNNRFLAERTGGTYSTLKVQPAELEDSGVYFCASSQRSSPNTGELFFGEGSRLTVL.

This chain links TRBV11-2 with TRBJ1-1; TRBD1 is a possible D gene (5 bases). The CDR3 sequence is 14 residues long. V lost 5 bases, J lost 0 bases, and 10 bases lay in between. The germline V gene encodes CDR1 SGHAT and CDR2 FQNNGV. CDR3 amino acids: CASSLDSMNTEAFF. The DNA for the CDR3 is TGTGCCAGCAGCCTCGACAGCATGAACACTGAAGCTTTCTTT.

The rearrangement links TRBV27 to TRBJ2-2; 9 bases match TRBD2. The CDR3 extends over 22 amino acids. Germline assignment: CDR1 MNHEY and CDR2 SMNVEV (reference sequence). V lost 1 base, J lost 0 bases, and 18 bases stayed unmatched. This chain's CDR3 is CASSLFGLSPGGGAPNTGELFF. CDR3 DNA: TGTGCCAGCAGTTTATTTGGTCTGTCCCCCGGCGGGGGGGCCCCGAACACCGGGGAGCTGTTTTTT.

V and J are TRBV7-9 and TRBJ2-5; maybe TRBD1 (5 bases). CDR1 and CDR2 from the germline V gene are SEHNR and FQNEAQ (reference sequence). V lost 3 bases and J lost 2, with 13 bases in between. The length of the CDR3 is 15 residues. CDR3 sequence: CASSLGPQRQETQYF. The CDR3 nucleotides read TGTGCCAGCAGCTTGGGGCCACAGCGTCAAGAGACCCAGTACTTC.

This rearrangement joins TRBV27 to TRBJ1-5; unclear D gene. Germline V gene data show CDR1 as MNHEY and CDR2 as SMNVEV (reference sequence). The V end was cut by 5 bases, the J end by 9 bases, with 14 bases between. The CDR3 length is 13 residues. The CDR3 DNA follows: TGTGCCAGCAGTCAGATGGCAAAGTCGCCCCAGCATTTT. It is translated as CASSQMAKSPQHF.

The chain links TRBV6-1 to TRBJ2-5, with D perhaps matching TRBD2 (6 bases). The J call could be wrong; TRBJ2-7 is a better fit for the DNA end. Per the germline V gene, CDR1 is MNHNS and CDR2 is SASEGT. The CDR3 totals 12 residues. DNA of the CDR3: TGTGCCAGCAGAGGCGGGGCGTACGAGCAGTACTTC. This translates into CASRGGAYEQYF.

The genes are TRBV15 and TRBJ2-7, with a tentative D call TRBD2 (5 bases). Trimming pared 0 bases from V and 2 bases from J, leaving 11 bases between. The CDR3 spans 15 residues. Looked up from germline, CDR1 is LNHNV and CDR2 is YYDKDF (reference sequence). CDR3 residues: CATSRELVQTYEQYF. The CDR3 coding sequence is TGTGCCACCAGCAGAGAACTAGTCCAAACCTACGAGCAGTACTTC.